This TCR beta chain was documented in a study of blood T cell repertoires in COVID-19. The overall study: Samples of COVID-19 (acute and convalescent) were obtained from the United States, Italy and Spain. From T cells, B-cell-depleted T cells, or PBMCs came the material, which was cDNA or gDNA.

The authors' processing: The assay estimated nucleated cells by amplifying reference gene primers. The table came from immunoSEQ multiplex PCR; TCRdb's copy has only in-frame clones and leaves some out. The D gene and trimming were derived from the DNA, and the V and J assignments and clone size from that table. Of about 400,000 clones detected, more than 75% appear once; the ten largest clones hold roughly 3.1%. This CDR3 is built from 16 residues. The J gene is TRBJ1-3, the V gene TRBV21-1. TRBV21-1 corresponds to a pseudogene. The specimen was peripheral blood. The source is a human donor in a cohort sampled during active COVID-19. The CDR3 spells CASSKEGGQTGNTIYF. The CDR3 DNA sequence: TGTGCCAGCAGCAAAGAGGGGGGGCAGACTGGAAACACCATATATTTT.